This T cell receptor (beta chain) is drawn from a study of response to subunit inactivated influenza vaccine. Study observations and caveats: A suggestion made by the authors is that each seasonal influenza vaccination recruits few new T cells.

TCRdb independently ran MiXCR on the RT-PCR reads; one entry per CDR3 protein. The sample shows some 800,000 distinct CDR3 sequences, approximately 21% of them seen only once. This clonotype came up a few times. What it binds is not known. Germline V gene lookup returns CDR1 MDHEN and CDR2 SYDVKM. There are 17 residues in the CDR3. V gave up 7 bases and J gave up 0 bases, with 20 bases separating them. The V call is TRBV28, the J call TRBJ2-3; D might be TRBD2 (5 bases). This sequence was found in a man aged 50-59 years who received an inactivated influenza vaccine. The source material was PBMCs from blood, sampled 5 days after vaccination. CDR3 region: CASNKIPRGQSTDTQYF. The CDR3 bases are TGTGCCAGCAATAAAATCCCTCGCGGGCAGAGCACAGATACGCAGTATTTT. Full variable domain (rest looked up from reference TRBV28 and TRBJ2-3): DVKVTQSSRYLVKRTGEKVFLECVQDMDHENMFWYRQDPGLGLRLIYFSYDVKMKEKGDIPEGYSVSREKKERFSLILESASTNQTSMYLCASNKIPRGQSTDTQYFGPGTRLTVL.